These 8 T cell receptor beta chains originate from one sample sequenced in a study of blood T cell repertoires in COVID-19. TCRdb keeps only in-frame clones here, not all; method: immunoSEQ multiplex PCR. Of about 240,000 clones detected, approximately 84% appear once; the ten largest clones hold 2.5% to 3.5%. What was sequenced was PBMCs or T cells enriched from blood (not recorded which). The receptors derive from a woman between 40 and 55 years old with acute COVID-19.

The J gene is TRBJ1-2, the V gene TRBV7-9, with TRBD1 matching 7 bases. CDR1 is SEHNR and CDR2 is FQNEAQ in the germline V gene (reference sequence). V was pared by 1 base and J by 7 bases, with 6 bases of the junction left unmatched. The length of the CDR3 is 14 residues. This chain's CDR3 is CASSLGWDSGGYTF. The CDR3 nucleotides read TGTGCCAGCAGCTTAGGATGGGACAGCGGTGGCTACACCTTC.

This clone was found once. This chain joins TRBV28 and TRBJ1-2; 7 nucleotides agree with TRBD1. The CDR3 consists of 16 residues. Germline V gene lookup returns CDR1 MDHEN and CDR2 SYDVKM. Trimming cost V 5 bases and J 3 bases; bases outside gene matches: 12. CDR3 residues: CASSTVLQGIDYGYTF. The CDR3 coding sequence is TGTGCCAGCAGTACAGTATTACAGGGGATTGACTATGGCTACACCTTC.

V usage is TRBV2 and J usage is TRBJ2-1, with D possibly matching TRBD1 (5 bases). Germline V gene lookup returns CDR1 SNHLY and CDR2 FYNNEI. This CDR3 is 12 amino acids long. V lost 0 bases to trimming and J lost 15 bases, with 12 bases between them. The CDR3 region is CASSEAQYRGFF. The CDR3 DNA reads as TGTGCCAGCAGTGAAGCGCAATATAGGGGGTTCTTC. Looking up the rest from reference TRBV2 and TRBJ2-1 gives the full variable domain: EPEVTQTPSHQVTQMGQEVILRCVPISNHLYFYWYRQILGQKVEFLVSFYNNEISEKSEIFDDQFSVERPDGSNFTLKIRSTKLEDSAMYFCASSEAQYRGFFGPGTRLTVL.

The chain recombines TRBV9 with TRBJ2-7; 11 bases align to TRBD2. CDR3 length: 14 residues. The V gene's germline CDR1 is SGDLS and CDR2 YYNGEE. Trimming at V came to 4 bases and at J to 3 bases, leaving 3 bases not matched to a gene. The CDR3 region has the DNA TGTGCCAGCAGCCCAGGGACTAGCGGCTACGAGCAGTACTTC. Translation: CASSPGTSGYEQYF.

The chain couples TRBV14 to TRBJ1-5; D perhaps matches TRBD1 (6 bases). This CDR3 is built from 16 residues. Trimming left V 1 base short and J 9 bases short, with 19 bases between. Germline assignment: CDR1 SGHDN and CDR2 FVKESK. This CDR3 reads CASSQGRQEVRWPQHF. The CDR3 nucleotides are TGTGCCAGCAGCCAAGGCCGACAGGAGGTACGTTGGCCCCAGCATTTT.

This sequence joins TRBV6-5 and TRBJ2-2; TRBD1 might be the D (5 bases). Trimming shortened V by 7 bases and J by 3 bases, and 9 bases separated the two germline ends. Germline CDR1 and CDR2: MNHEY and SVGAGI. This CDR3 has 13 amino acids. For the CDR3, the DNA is TGTGCCAGCAAGGGGTCGGACACCGGGGAGCTGTTTTTT. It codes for CASKGSDTGELFF.

CDR3 sequence (DNA): TGCGCCAGCAGCCCAGCAGAAGGGGCTCGCTATGGCTACACCTTC. This translates into CASSPAEGARYGYTF. The V gene is TRBV4-1, the J gene TRBJ1-2; D may be TRBD1 (5 bases). Germline CDR1 reads MGHRA; CDR2 reads YSYEKL. The CDR3 sequence is 15 residues long. Trimming cost V 4 bases and J 4 bases, with 16 bases left between them.

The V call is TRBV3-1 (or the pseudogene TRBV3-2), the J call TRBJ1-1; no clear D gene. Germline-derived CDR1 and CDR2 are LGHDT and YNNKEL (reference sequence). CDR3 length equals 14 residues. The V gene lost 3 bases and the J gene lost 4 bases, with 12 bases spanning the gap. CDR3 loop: CASSHEGKGTEAFF. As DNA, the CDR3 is TGTGCCAGCAGCCATGAGGGCAAGGGCACTGAAGCTTTCTTT.